This T cell receptor beta chain derives from a study of control samples from healthy donors and cancer patients. The V gene's germline CDR1 is MGHDK and CDR2 SYGVNS. V lost 1 base and J 8 bases, leaving 21 bases between the germline ends. CDR3 length: 17 residues. Libraries were prepared by immunoSEQ multiplex PCR; TCRdb keeps only in-frame clonotypes and omits some of them. Of approximately 150,000 clones in the sample, around 96% were seen once. Sequenced input: blood. V and J are TRBV25-1 and TRBJ2-1; D gene unclear. The TCR was taken from a woman in her 30s in good health. This CDR3 is CASSELTNSDSRHEQFF. CDR3 bases: TGTGCCAGCAGTGAATTAACCAACTCAGACTCAAGACATGAGCAGTTCTTC.